These T cell receptor beta chains were read from a single sample in a study of cytomegalovirus exposure and HLA in healthy donors. The assay was immunoSEQ multiplex PCR, and TCRdb's table has in-frame clones only and misses some. The table records some 90,000 clones, roughly 69% of them present only once. Sequenced input: PBMCs. The receptors come from a man aged 45-65 years in good health and CMV-seronegative. The CDR3 runs from the conserved cysteine through the conserved F or W. Each record gives: V gene, J gene, D gene, clone size, CDR3 protein, CDR3 DNA. D genes are given only for firm matches. Size values are once, few and many counts, or a class for expanded clones, and some rows have none.

V gene: TRBV6-4
J gene: TRBJ2-3
D gene: TRBD2
clone size: .
CDR3 protein: CDQVVLAGGQDTQYF
CDR3 DNA: TGTGACCAAGTGGTTCTAGCGGGGGGGCAAGATACGCAGTATTTT

V gene: TRBV28
J gene: TRBJ1-5
D gene: .
clone size: .
CDR3 protein: CASSFPAGLSNQPQHF
CDR3 DNA: TGTGCCAGCAGTTTCCCTGCGGGGCTGAGCAATCAGCCCCAGCATTTT

V gene: TRBV5-8
J gene: TRBJ1-5
D gene: .
clone size: few
CDR3 protein: CASSLRVQPQHF
CDR3 DNA: TGTGCCAGCAGCTTACGGGTTCAGCCCCAGCATTTT

V gene: TRBV10-2
J gene: TRBJ1-5
D gene: TRBD1
clone size: .
CDR3 protein: CASSRDRDQPQHF
CDR3 DNA: TGCGCCAGCAGCCGGGACAGAGATCAGCCCCAGCATTTT

V gene: TRBV11-2
J gene: TRBJ1-2
D gene: .
clone size: .
CDR3 protein: CASSLDSPYGYTF
CDR3 DNA: TGTGCCAGCAGCTTAGACAGTCCCTATGGCTACACCTTC

V gene: TRBV7-9
J gene: TRBJ1-3
D gene: .
clone size: .
CDR3 protein: CASSLVDSSGNTIYF
CDR3 DNA: TGTGCCAGCAGCTTAGTAGACTCCTCTGGAAACACCATATATTTT

V gene: TRBV28
J gene: TRBJ2-1
D gene: .
clone size: once
CDR3 protein: CASGSWGEQFF
CDR3 DNA: TGTGCCAGTGGGAGTTGGGGTGAGCAGTTCTTC

V gene: TRBV7-9
J gene: TRBJ2-1
D gene: .
clone size: .
CDR3 protein: CASQRFNEQFF
CDR3 DNA: TGTGCCAGCCAGCGGTTCAATGAGCAGTTCTTC

V gene: TRBV7-8
J gene: TRBJ1-6
D gene: TRBD1
clone size: .
CDR3 protein: CASSLANYRGGSEPLHF
CDR3 DNA: TGTGCCAGCAGCTTAGCAAATTACAGGGGGGGGTCCGAACCCCTCCACTTT

V gene: TRBV4-1
J gene: TRBJ2-2
D gene: TRBD1
clone size: .
CDR3 protein: CASSHPNRGRGTGELFF
CDR3 DNA: TGCGCCAGCAGCCACCCGAACAGGGGGCGCGGCACCGGGGAGCTGTTTTTT

V gene: TRBV10-3
J gene: TRBJ2-3
D gene: .
clone size: once
CDR3 protein: CAIRNRVGADTQYF
CDR3 DNA: TGTGCCATCAGGAACAGGGTGGGCGCAGATACGCAGTATTTT

V gene: TRBV2
J gene: TRBJ1-3
D gene: .
clone size: few
CDR3 protein: CASGGYSGNTIYF
CDR3 DNA: TGTGCCAGCGGTGGTTACTCTGGAAACACCATATATTTT

V gene: TRBV10-3
J gene: TRBJ1-1
D gene: .
clone size: .
CDR3 protein: CAINGRTGTPDTEAFF
CDR3 DNA: TGTGCCATCAACGGAAGAACCGGGACACCCGACACTGAAGCTTTCTTT

V gene: TRBV7-9
J gene: TRBJ2-7
D gene: TRBD2
clone size: .
CDR3 protein: CASSFQSGGDPYEQYF
CDR3 DNA: TGTGCCAGCAGCTTTCAAAGCGGGGGGGACCCCTACGAGCAGTACTTC

V gene: TRBV5-4
J gene: TRBJ2-1
D gene: TRBD2
clone size: .
CDR3 protein: CASSSAGGPYYNEQFF
CDR3 DNA: TGTGCCAGCAGCTCAGCGGGAGGACCCTATTACAATGAGCAGTTCTTC

V gene: TRBV9
J gene: TRBJ2-3
D gene: .
clone size: .
CDR3 protein: CASSVSPSTDTQYF
CDR3 DNA: TGTGCCAGCAGCGTTTCCCCTAGTACAGATACGCAGTATTTT